The 2 T cell receptor beta chains below were found in one sample sequenced in a study of blood T cell repertoires in COVID-19. Generated by immunoSEQ multiplex PCR, the TCRdb table keeps only in-frame clones and is missing some. The table shows 45,000 to 60,000 clones, with around 93% occurring only once. The sequenced sample consisted of peripheral blood. These receptors originate from a man over 45 with acute or convalescent COVID-19.

This rearrangement joins TRBV6-5 to TRBJ2-2; the match to TRBD2 covers 7 bases. In germline, CDR1 is MNHEY, CDR2 SVGAGI. V was clipped by 2 bases and J by 4 bases; unmatched bases: 4. This CDR3 contains 15 residues. The CDR3 protein is CASSYDGEGTGELFF. DNA of the CDR3: TGTGCCAGCAGTTACGATGGGGAGGGCACCGGGGAGCTGTTTTTT.

The J gene is TRBJ1-2, the V gene TRBV7-9, with D tentatively TRBD1 (6 bases). This CDR3 region has 13 residues. Looked up from germline, CDR1 is SEHNR and CDR2 is FQNEAQ (reference sequence). Trimming pared 5 bases from V and 8 bases from J, leaving 15 bases between. The CDR3 reads CASSQEDRGGYTF. The CDR3 DNA follows: TGTGCCAGCAGCCAAGAGGACAGAGGCGGCTACACCTTC. The full variable domain, its missing parts supplied by reference TRBV7-9 and TRBJ1-2, is DTGVSQNPRHKITKRGQNVTFRCDPISEHNRLYWYRQTLGQGPEFLTYFQNEAQLEKSRLLSDRFSAERPKGSFSTLEIQRTEQGDSAMYLCASSQEDRGGYTFGSGTRLTVV.